This TCR beta chain was observed in a study of T-cell memory formation after mild COVID-19. Study as a whole: Each donor largely had its own TCR clusters.

This clonotype was detected many times. Its cognate antigen is unknown. TCRdb re-called the 5' RACE reads through MiXCR, storing one row per CDR3 protein. The sample consists of around 340,000 distinct CDR3 sequences, around 15% of them appearing once. The J segment lost 4 bases and the V segment lost 6 bases, leaving 12 bases of the junction unmatched. In germline, CDR1 is SGHTA, CDR2 FQGNSA. The CDR3 totals 16 residues. Broader study findings: Confirmation of SARS-CoV-2 specificity was lacking for second-wave clones peaking day 37. Among clones contracting day 15 to 85, CD4/CD8 was balanced, whereas later expanders leaned CD4+. Within pre-infection memory, some responding clones were found, suggesting cross-reactive memory joined.

The TCR was taken from a man aged 18 to 29 who had mild COVID-19 (a few samples of this study predate the infection). Cell type and time point are not known. The chain links TRBV7-2 to TRBJ1-1; 9 nucleotides agree with TRBD1. Sequencing was done on a sample of PBMCs or a T cell subset sorted from them (not recorded which). The CDR3 DNA reads TGTGCCAGCAGAGATAGCTACAGGGGGCGCGGCACTGAAGCTTTCTTT. Amino acid sequence: CASRDSYRGRGTEAFF.